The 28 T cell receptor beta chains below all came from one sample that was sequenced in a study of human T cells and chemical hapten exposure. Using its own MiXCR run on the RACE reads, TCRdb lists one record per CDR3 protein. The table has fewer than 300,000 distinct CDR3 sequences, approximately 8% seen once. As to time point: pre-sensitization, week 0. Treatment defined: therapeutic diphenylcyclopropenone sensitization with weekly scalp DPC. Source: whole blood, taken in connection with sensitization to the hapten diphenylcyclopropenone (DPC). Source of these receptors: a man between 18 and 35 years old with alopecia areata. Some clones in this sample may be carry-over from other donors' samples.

This CDR3 is CSVQTGWYTEAFF. The CDR3 DNA sequence: TGCAGTGTCCAGACAGGGTGGTACACTGAAGCTTTCTTT. The gene calls are TRBV20-1 and TRBJ1-1; 7 nucleotides agree with TRBD1. The germline V gene encodes CDR1 DFQATT and CDR2 SNEGSKA (reference sequence). This CDR3 is built from 13 residues. The ends lost 7 bases at V and 3 bases at J; junction bases unmatched: 8.

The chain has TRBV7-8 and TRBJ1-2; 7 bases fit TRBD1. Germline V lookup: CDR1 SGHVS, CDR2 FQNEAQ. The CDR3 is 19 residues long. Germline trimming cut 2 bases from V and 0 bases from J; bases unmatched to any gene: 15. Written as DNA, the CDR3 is TGTGCCAGCAGCTTACCTTTGGGGGTAGGGACAGAGACTAACTATGGCTACACCTTC. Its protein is CASSLPLGVGTETNYGYTF.

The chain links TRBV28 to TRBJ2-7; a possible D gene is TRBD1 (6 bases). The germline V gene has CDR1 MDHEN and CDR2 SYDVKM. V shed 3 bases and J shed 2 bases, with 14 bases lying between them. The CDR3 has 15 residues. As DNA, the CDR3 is TGTGCCAGCAGTTTCGAGACAGGTGAAACCTACGAGCAGTACTTC. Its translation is CASSFETGETYEQYF.

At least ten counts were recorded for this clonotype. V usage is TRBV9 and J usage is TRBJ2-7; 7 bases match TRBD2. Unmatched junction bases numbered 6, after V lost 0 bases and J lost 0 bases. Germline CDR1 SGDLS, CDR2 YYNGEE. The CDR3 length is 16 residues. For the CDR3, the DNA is TGTGCCAGCAGCGTAGGGGCTAGCGGTAGCTCCTACGAGCAGTACTTC. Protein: CASSVGASGSSYEQYF.

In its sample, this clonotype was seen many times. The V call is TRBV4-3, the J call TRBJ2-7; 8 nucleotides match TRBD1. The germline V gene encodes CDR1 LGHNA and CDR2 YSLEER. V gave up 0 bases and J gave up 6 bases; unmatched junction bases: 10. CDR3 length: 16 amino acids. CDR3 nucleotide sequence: TGCGCCAGCAGCCAAGACGACAGGGGATACTCCACCGAGCAGTACTTC. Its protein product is CASSQDDRGYSTEQYF.

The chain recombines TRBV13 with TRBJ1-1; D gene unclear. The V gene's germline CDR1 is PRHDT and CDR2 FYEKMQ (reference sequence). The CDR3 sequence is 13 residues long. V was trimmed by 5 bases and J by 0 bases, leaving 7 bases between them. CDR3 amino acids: CASSPAVNTEAFF. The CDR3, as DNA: TGTGCCAGCAGCCCCGCAGTGAACACTGAAGCTTTCTTT.

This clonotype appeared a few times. CDR3 amino acids: CASSEGRGYSPLHF. The DNA of the CDR3 is TGTGCCAGCAGTGAAGGCAGGGGGTACTCACCCCTCCACTTT. V and J are TRBV2 and TRBJ1-6; 7 positions match TRBD1. Trimming took 1 base from V and 10 from J; bases not matched to a gene: 4. This CDR3 spans 14 amino acids. The germline V gene has CDR1 SNHLY and CDR2 FYNNEI.

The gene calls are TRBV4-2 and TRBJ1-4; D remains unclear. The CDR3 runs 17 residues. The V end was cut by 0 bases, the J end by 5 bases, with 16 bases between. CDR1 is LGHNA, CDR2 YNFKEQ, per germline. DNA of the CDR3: TGTGCCAGCAGCCAAGACTACTCGAGTAGACCCAATGAAAAACTGTTTTTT. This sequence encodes CASSQDYSSRPNEKLFF.

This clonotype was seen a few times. Here the CDR3 reads CASSADGLAHQPQHF. DNA for the CDR3: TGTGCCAGCAGTGCAGACGGGCTAGCCCATCAGCCCCAGCATTTT. V and J are TRBV2 and TRBJ1-5; D is undetermined. Germline CDR1 SNHLY, CDR2 FYNNEI. The germline V and J ends were trimmed by 4 bases and 5 bases, with 15 bases remaining between them. The CDR3 contains 15 residues.

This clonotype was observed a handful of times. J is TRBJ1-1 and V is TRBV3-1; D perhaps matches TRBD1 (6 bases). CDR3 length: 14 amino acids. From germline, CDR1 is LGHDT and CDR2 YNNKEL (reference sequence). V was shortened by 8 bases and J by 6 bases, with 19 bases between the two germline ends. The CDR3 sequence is CASSRGGASPEAFF. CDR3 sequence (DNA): TGTGCCAGCTCCCGCGGGGGCGCTTCCCCTGAAGCTTTCTTT. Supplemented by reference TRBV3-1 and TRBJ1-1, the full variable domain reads DTAVSQTPKYLVTQMGNDKSIKCEQNLGHDTMYWYKQDSKKFLKIMFSYNNKELIINETVPNRFSPKSPDKAHLNLHINSLELGDSAVYFCASSRGGASPEAFFGQGTRLTVV.

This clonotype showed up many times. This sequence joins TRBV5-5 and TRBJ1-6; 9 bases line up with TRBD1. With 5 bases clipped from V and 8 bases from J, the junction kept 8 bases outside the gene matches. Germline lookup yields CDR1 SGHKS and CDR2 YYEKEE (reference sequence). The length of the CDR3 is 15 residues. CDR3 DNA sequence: TGTGCCAGCAGGAAAGCCGGGACAGGGTATTCACCCCTCCACTTT. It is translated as CASRKAGTGYSPLHF.

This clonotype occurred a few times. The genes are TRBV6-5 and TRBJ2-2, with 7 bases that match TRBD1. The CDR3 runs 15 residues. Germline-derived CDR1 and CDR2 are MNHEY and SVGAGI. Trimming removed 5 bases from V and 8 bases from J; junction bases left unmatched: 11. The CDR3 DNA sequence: TGTGCCAGCAGTCGTAACCGGGACAGCCGGGGGGAGCTGTTTTTT. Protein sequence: CASSRNRDSRGELFF.

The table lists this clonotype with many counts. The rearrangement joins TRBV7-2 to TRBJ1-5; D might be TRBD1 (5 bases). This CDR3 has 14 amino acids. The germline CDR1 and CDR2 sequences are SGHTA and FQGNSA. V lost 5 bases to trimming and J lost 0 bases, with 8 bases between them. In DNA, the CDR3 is TGTGCCAGCAGCCGGGACGTTAGCAATCAGCCCCAGCATTTT. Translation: CASSRDVSNQPQHF.

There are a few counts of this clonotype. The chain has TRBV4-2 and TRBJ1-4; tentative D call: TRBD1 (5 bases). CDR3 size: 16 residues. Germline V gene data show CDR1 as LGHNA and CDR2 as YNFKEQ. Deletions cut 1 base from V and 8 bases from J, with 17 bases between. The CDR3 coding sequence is TGTGCCAGCAGCCAAGGGGCGGGACCGACACAAGAAAAACTGTTTTTT. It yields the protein CASSQGAGPTQEKLFF.

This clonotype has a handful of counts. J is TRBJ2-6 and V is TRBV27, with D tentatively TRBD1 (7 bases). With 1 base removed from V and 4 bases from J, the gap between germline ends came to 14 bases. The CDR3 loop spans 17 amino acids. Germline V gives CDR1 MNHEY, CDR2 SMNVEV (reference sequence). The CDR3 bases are TGTGCCAGCAGTTTATTGGTCAGGGGGGCCGGGGCCAACGTCCTGACTTTC. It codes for CASSLLVRGAGANVLTF.

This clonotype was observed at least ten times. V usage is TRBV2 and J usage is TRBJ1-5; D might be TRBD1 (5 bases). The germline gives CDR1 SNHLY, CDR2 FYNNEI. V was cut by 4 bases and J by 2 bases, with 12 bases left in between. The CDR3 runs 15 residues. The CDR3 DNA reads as TGTGCCAGCAGTGGTCGGCAGGGAGGCAATCAGCCCCAGCATTTT. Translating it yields CASSGRQGGNQPQHF.

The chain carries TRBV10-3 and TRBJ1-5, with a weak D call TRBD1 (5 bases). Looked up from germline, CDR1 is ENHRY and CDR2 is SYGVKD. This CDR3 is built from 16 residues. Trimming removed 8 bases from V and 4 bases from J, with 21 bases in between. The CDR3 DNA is TGTGCCATCTGGGGAACGGGAGGGGAGGCAAATCAGCCCCAGCATTTT. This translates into CAIWGTGGEANQPQHF.

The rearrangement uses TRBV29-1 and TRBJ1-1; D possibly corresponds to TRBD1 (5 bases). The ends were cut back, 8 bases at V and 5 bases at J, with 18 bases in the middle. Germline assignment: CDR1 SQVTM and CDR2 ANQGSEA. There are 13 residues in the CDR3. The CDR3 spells CSSTGGGWTEAFF. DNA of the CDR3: TGCAGCTCCACGGGTGGGGGGTGGACTGAAGCTTTCTTT.

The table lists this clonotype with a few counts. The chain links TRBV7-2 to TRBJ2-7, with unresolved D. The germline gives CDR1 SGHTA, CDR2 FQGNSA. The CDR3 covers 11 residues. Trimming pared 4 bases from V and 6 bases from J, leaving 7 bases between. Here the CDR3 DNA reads TGTGCCAGCAGCTCAGGTCTCGAGCAGTACTTC. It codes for CASSSGLEQYF.

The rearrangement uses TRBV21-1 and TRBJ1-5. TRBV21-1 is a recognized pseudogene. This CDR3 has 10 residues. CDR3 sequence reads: CASNRQPQHF. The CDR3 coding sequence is TGTGCCTCCAACCGGCAGCCCCAGCATTTT.

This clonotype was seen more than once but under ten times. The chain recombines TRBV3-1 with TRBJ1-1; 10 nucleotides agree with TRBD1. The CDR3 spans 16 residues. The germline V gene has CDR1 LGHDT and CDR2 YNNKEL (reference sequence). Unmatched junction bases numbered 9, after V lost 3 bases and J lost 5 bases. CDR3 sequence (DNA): TGTGCCAGCAGCCAGGGAAGACAGGGGGCTTGGACTGAAGCTTTCTTT. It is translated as CASSQGRQGAWTEAFF.

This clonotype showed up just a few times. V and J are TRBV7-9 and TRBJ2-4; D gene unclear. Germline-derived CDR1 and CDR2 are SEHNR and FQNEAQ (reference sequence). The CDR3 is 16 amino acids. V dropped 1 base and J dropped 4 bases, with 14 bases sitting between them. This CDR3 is CASSLEGPPRKNIQYF. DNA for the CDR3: TGTGCCAGCAGCTTAGAAGGGCCGCCACGGAAAAACATTCAGTACTTC.

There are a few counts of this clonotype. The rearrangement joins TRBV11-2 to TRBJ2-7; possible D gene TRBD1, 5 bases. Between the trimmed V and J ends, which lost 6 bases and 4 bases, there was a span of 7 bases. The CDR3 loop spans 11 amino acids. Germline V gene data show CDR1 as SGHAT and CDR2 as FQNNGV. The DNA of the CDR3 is TGTGCCAGCAGACGGACATACGAGCAGTACTTC. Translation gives CASRRTYEQYF.

This CDR3 is CAIRESGTDTQYF. DNA of the CDR3: TGTGCCATAAGGGAATCGGGTACAGATACGCAGTATTTT. This chain joins TRBV24-1 and TRBJ2-3; D gene uncertain. V lost 11 bases to trimming and J lost 3 bases, with 14 bases between them. Germline assignment: CDR1 KGHDR and CDR2 SFDVKD. The CDR3 extends over 13 amino acids.

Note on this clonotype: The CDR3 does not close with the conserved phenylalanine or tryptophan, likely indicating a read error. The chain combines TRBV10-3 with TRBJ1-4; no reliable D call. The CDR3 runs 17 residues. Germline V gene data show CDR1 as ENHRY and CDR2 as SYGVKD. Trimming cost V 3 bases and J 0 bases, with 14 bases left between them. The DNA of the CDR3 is TGTGCCATCAGTGAATATGACACCTCAACAACTAATGAAAAACTGTTTTGT. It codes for CAISEYDTSTTNEKLFC.

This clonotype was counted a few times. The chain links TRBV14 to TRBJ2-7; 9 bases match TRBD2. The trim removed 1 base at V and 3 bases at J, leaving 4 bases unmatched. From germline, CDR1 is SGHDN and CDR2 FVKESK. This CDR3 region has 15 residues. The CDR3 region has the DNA TGTGCCAGCAGCCAAGCACGACTAGCGGACTACGAGCAGTACTTC. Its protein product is CASSQARLADYEQYF.

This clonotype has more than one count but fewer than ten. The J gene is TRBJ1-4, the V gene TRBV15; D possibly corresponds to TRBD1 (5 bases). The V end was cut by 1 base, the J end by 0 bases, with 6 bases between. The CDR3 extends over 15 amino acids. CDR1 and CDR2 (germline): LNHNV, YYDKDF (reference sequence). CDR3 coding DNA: TGTGCCACCAGCAGAGCGACAGCAACTAATGAAAAACTGTTTTTT. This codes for CATSRATATNEKLFF. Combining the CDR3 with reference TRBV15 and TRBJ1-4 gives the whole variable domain DAMVIQNPRYQVTQFGKPVTLSCSQTLNHNVMYWYQQKSSQAPKLLFHYYDKDFNNEADTPDNFQSRRPNTSFCFLDIRSPGLGDTAMYLCATSRATATNEKLFFGSGTQLSVL.

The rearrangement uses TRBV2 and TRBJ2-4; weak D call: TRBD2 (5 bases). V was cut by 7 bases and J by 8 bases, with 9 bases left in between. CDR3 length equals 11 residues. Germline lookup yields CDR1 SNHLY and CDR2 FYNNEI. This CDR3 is CASTQRDIQYF. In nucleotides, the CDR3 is TGTGCCAGCACACAGAGGGACATTCAGTACTTC.